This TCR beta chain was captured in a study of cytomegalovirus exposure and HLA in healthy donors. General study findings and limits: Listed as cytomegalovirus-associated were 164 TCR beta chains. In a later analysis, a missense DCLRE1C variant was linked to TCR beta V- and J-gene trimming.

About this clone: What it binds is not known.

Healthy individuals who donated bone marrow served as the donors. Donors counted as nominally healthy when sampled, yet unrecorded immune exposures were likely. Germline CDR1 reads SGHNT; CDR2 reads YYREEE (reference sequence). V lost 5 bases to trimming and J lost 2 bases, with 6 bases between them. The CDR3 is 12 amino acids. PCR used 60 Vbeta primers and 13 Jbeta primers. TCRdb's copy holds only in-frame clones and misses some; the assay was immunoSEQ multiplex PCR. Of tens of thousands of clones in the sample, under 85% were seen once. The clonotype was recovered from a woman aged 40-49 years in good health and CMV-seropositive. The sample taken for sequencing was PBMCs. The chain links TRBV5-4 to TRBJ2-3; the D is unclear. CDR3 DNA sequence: TGTGCCAGCAGGAACACCACAGATACGCAGTATTTT. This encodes CASRNTTDTQYF.